Listed here is a single TCR beta chain. Its antigen is currently unknown. The sample is drawn from a study of identical twins. The study, taken as a whole, reports: Cord blood's abundant beta clonotypes had fewer insertions, unlike memory repertoires. Because invariant MAIT and iNKT cells could be present, zero-insertion analyses could be partly confounded.

V was clipped by 2 bases and J by 4 bases, with 5 bases between them. The germline V gene has CDR1 SQVTM and CDR2 ANQGSEA. This CDR3 is 11 amino acids long. A universal primer site came from template switching; cDNA carried unique molecular identifiers. TCRdb reprocessed the 5' RACE reads via MiXCR and lists one record per CDR3 protein. This sample has 450,000 or so distinct CDR3 sequences, with about 24% found just once. These same records also appear under a second study, on T cells expressing NK-cell markers.

The J gene is TRBJ1-2, the V gene TRBV29-1; D is unclear. The material sequenced was CD4+ T cells sorted from blood. This sequence was found in a woman under 30 in good health. The CDR3 loop is CSVESGYGYTF. Written as DNA, the CDR3 is TGCAGCGTTGAATCAGGCTATGGCTACACCTTC.